This T cell receptor (beta chain) was sequenced for a study of cytomegalovirus exposure and HLA in healthy donors. General study findings and limits: Earlier analysis looked at TCR beta V segments, and most were productive about 87% or about 30% of the time.

Germline trimming cut 6 bases from V and 4 bases from J; bases unmatched to any gene: 6. This CDR3 comprises 14 residues. Looked up from germline, CDR1 is WSHSY and CDR2 is SAAADI. PCR was performed using 60 Vbeta and 13 Jbeta primers. Data came from immunoSEQ multiplex PCR; TCRdb stores just in-frame clones and leaves some out. The table records 90,000 to 95,000 clones, over 75% of them present only once. This clone has only a few counts. Its target is not known. Source material: PBMCs. The sequence came from a male donor in good health and CMV-seropositive. V is TRBV10-2 and J is TRBJ1-3, with 7 bases that match TRBD1. The CDR3, as DNA: TGCGCCAGCAGGAAAACAGGGGCAGGAAACACCATATATTTT. Protein sequence: CASRKTGAGNTIYF.